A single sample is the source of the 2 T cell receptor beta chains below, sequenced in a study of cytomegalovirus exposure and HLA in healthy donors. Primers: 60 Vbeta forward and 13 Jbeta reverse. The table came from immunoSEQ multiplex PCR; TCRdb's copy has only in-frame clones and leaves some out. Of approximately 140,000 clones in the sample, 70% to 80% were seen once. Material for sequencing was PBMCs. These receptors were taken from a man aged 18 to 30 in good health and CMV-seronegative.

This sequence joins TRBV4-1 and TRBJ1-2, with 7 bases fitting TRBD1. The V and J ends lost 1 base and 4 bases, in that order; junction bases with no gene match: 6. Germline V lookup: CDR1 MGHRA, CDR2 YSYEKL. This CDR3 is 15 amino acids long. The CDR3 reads CASSQGDSLSYGYTF. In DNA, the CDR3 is TGCGCCAGCAGCCAAGGGGACAGTCTTTCCTATGGCTACACCTTC.

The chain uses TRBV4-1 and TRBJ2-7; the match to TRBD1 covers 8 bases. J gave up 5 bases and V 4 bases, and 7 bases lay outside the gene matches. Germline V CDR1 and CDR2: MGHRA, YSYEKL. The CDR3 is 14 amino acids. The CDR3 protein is CASSREYRGDEQYF. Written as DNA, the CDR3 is TGCGCCAGCAGCCGAGAATACAGGGGGGACGAGCAGTACTTC.